This T cell receptor beta chain was recovered during a study of response to subunit inactivated influenza vaccine (dated by TCRdb to 2016 to 2018). As for the study more broadly: Deep quantitative profiling of the T cell receptor repertoire was used in the study to follow responses to a trivalent subunit inactivated influenza vaccine. Overall study results and their limits: According to the authors, only a limited number of new T cells may be recruited by each seasonal influenza vaccination.

This clonotype was counted only a few times. The target of this receptor is not known. Base quality data are lacking; no much larger clone is found one base away. V is reduced by 6 bases and J by 0 bases, leaving a spacing of 12 bases between them. From its cysteine to its phenylalanine, the CDR3 spans 14 amino acids. Only CDR3 DNA remains: 42 bases, in frame from the first base. The germline V gene supplies CDR1 ENHRY and CDR2 SYGVKD. Libraries came from RT-PCR. TCRdb lists the instrument as Illumina HiSeq 2500. TCRdb reworked the public reads: Q25 trimming with fastp, MiXCR clone assembly, productive beta chains retained. Each CDR3 protein gets just one entry, which takes the most common genes and DNA from the rows behind it. The sample table holds around 320,000 distinct CDR3 sequences, of which 22% were seen once. Under 13% of the sample is taken by the ten largest.

Sequenced here: PBMCs from blood, sampled about 20 months after vaccination. The receptor comes from a man aged 50 to 69 who received an inactivated influenza vaccine. Donor details come from another sample of the same person, matched by shared clones. Rearrangement joined TRBV10-3 to TRBJ2-7; the D gene cannot be resolved reliably. The DNA is as follows: TGTGCCATCAGGTACGGGTCCGACTCCTACGAGCAGTACTTC. Its protein reads: CAIRYGSDSYEQYF.